This T cell receptor beta chain was identified during a study of T cell responses to AZD1222 COVID-19 vaccine (dated by TCRdb to the early 2020s). For context, the study as a whole: AZD1222 recipients given second doses at about 4 weeks or at about 12 weeks were pooled, since spike-specific TCR depth and breadth were not found to differ between the two schedules. TCR sequencing was performed for about 250 trial participants, of whom 200 to 210 were given two doses of AZD1222 and 26 were given two doses of MenACWY control vaccine. Trial participants were enrolled into age subgroups of 18-55, 56-69 and 70-plus years, which contained approximately 150, 30 and 60 TCR-sequenced participants, respectively. What the research found in general, with its limitations: Participants were mostly white British, with more females than males. The authors suggested clonal diversity may have been underestimated. After two AZD1222 doses, spike-specific TCR breadth and depth were significantly higher than at day 0 and than in MenACWY recipients. Because no samples from the day 14 peak response were available, repertoires could be characterized only after the peak T cell response. The 56-69-year group was small, and its depth increase did not reach significance, likely because of low power. Vaccine-associated CD4 TCRs spanned the whole spike protein, with dominant responses in regions 160-218 and 743-854. Reportedly, almost half of the unique spike-specific TCRs recognized epitopes lying outside the regions that are mutated in the B.1.351 and B.1.1.7 variants. Conclusions about previously exposed vaccinees are limited because only five to seven AZD1222 recipients were SARS-CoV-2 seropositive at baseline.

In light of the paper, this sample's time point label describes: baseline before first vaccination. The vaccinee samples were drawn from two UK trials, COV001 and COV002, one of which was a single-blind randomized controlled phase 2/3 trial testing AZD1222 (ChAdOx1 nCoV-19) in healthy adults. Trial participant PBMC samples were collected at day 0 and day 28 after the second dose for TCRbeta chain sequencing. Points on this clone: What this receptor recognizes is not known. No base quality values were provided; no much bigger clone lies one nucleotide off.

The CDR3 regions of human TCRbeta chains were subjected to immunosequencing. Per the source publication's procedure: Repertoire TCRs were checked for matches against a reference library of SARS-CoV-2-specific TCRs that had been generated using the MIRA antigen-specificity platform. Breadth was defined as the fraction of unique TCRs that were SARS-CoV-2-associated, and depth was defined as the fraction of total T cells that were SARS-CoV-2-associated. Using the MIRA data, each spike-specific TCR was mapped to the spike region that the TCR reacts to and placed in a CD4 or CD8 class. Log10-transformed breadth and depth values were compared by one-way ANOVA with Sidak's multiple comparisons tests. Held by TCRdb, this immuneACCESS table contains in-frame sequences only and omits some clones. Under half of the omission traces to an unresolved V gene where checked; the cause of the rest is unknown. From that table come the V and J calls and clone size; the DNA was used to work out D and trimming. The sample has some 110,000 clones on record, about 90% of them singletons. About 8.7% of the sample lies in the top ten.

The sequencing here drew on peripheral blood, taken on day 0 of AZD1222 vaccination. This clonotype originated in an adult in good health.

The nucleotide sequence is TGTGCCACCAGGCCAGGGGGGAATTATTTAATAGATACGCAGTATTTT. This is translated as CATRPGGNYLIDTQYF. The chain is encoded by TRBV15 joined to TRBJ2-3, with TRBD1 tentatively as D gene (7 bases match). Trimming takes 6 bases from V and 5 bases from J, and the germline ends sit 21 bases apart. The cysteine opens and the phenylalanine closes a CDR3 of 16 amino acids. Kept here is only the CDR3 DNA, which spans 48 bases and is read in frame from base 1. From a lookup of the germline V gene (reference sequence), CDR1 and CDR2 are LNHNV and YYDKDF.